This TCR beta chain comes out of a study of beta chain features in type 1 diabetes. Every isolated RNA sample was fully reverse transcribed, so sequencing captured expressed TCRB transcripts. TCRdb's table, derived via immunoSEQ multiplex PCR, lists solely in-frame clones and lacks some. The sample holds under 300,000 clones, roughly 8% seen once. This CDR3 has 15 amino acids. V shed 1 base, J shed 7 bases, and the junction held 6 bases outside the gene matches. Germline CDR1 MNHNS, CDR2 SASEGT. This clone was seen more than once but under ten times. What it binds is not known. Overall study results and limits: Among patients with Type 1 diabetes, TCRB CDR3s were moderately but significantly shorter in every one of the four CD4+ subsets. The naive, central memory and Treg TCRB repertoires showed an apparent similarity that was greater among patients than among healthy donors. Diminished insertions and augmented deletions at VDJ junctions characterized type 1 diabetes patients.

The gene calls are TRBV6-1 and TRBJ2-5; 10 bases are shared with TRBD2. This TCR was sampled from a woman between 18 and 29 years old in good health. Source material: central memory CD4+ T cells from blood. CDR3: CASSEVLAGGGTQYF. The CDR3 nucleotides read TGTGCCAGCAGTGAAGTATTAGCGGGGGGAGGGACCCAGTACTTC.